Here is one T cell receptor beta chain with its context. Its specific antigen is unknown. No base-level quality is on record; no much larger clone is a single base apart. TCR beta CDR3 regions were sequenced from DNA using the immunoSEQ Assay. From the authors' description of their analysis: T cell density was computed as TCR beta template counts normalized to usable DNA estimated by amplifying housekeeping genes. Richness was estimated using the preseqR package, with extrapolation to 400,000 templates for PBMC samples and to 120,000 templates for tissue samples. Clonality was calculated as one minus Pielou's evenness. Tissue-enriched TCRs were identified through differential abundance testing performed on productive amino-acid clonotypes, with a minimum total count of 5 and an alpha of 0.1. The Jaccard Index and the Morisita Overlap Index were used to quantify repertoire overlap between compartments. GLIPH grouped TCR beta CDR3s together with public tetramer-defined viral CDR3s, and a viral motif had to include at least three viral sequences and show V-gene enrichment. The source is immuneACCESS, and TCRdb retained only in-frame sequences with V and J called. Part of the clones is not carried over; for the studies checked, unresolved V genes explain less than half of this, and the remainder is unexplained. V and J calls and clone size follow that table, whereas D and trimming were derived from the DNA. The sample yields tens of thousands of clones; approximately 90% were counted once. Jointly, the top ten make up 4.5% to 6% of the sample.

This sample was included in a study of T cells in localized non-small cell lung cancer (dated by TCRdb to the early 2020s). Broadly, across the study: T cell repertoires of 200 to 250 early-stage NSCLC patients were analyzed, with tumors being compared against uninvolved tumor-adjacent lungs. All 230 or so NSCLC patients in the cohort were treatment-naive and had localized lung tumors that were resected. The mean age of the NSCLC patients was less than 70 years, with approximately 130 men and around 100 women.

Trimming takes 0 bases from V and 1 base from J, and the germline ends sit 10 bases apart. The CDR1 and CDR2 encoded by the germline V gene (reference sequence) are LNHNV and YYDKDF. The CDR3 sequence holds 16 residues, the cysteine and phenylalanine included. The retained sequence is limited to the CDR3, 48 bases, with the frame set at the first base. At diagnosis, peripheral blood, uninvolved tumor-adjacent lung and tumor were collected and stored as a combination of fresh-frozen and FFPE material. Blood samples were analyzed as peripheral blood mononuclear cells for TCR repertoire profiling. On the study overall, not on this receptor specifically: Uninvolved tumor-adjacent lung showed the highest T cell clonality, higher than tumor, which suggests more focused antigenic responses in the adjacent lung. Multi-region tumor sequencing was not performed, so intratumor heterogeneity could not be excluded. Because of the exploratory design, TCR variables were selected using unadjusted p-values without false-discovery rate correction. A median of 57 of the top 100 tumor clones turned up in the paired uninvolved adjacent lung, and roughly 30 of those clones also ranked among the top 100 of that same adjacent lung. Longer overall survival was associated with higher blood T cell density, whereas shorter survival was associated with higher adjacent-lung clonality.

The sequence came from a male donor at least 60 years old with stage II lung adenocarcinoma. This sample comprised peripheral blood mononuclear cells, obtained before any cancer treatment. The rearranged chain carries TRBV15 and TRBJ1-3, with the D gene uncertain. The nucleotide sequence reads TGTGCCACCAGCAGAGATCGGGGAAGTTCTGGAAACACCATATATTTT. It encodes CATSRDRGSSGNTIYF.